This TCR beta chain came from a study of long-term antiretroviral therapy in people with HIV. On this clone: Its antigen is not identified.

Study observations and caveats: Transplant-donor-level diversity was not reached after ART, though diversity increased. Controls showed broader CDR3 length ranges than did the HIV repertoires. Pre-ART-expanded clones dominated the repertoire at all time points.

All donors provided no fewer than one pre-ART and no fewer than two post-ART PBMC samples. It was version v3.0 of the immunoSEQ assay that was run at survey level. TCRdb keeps only in-frame clones here, not all; method: immunoSEQ multiplex PCR. The sample consists of about 20,000 clones, approximately 80% of them appearing once. The CDR3 consists of 10 residues. The germline gives CDR1 DFQATT, CDR2 SNEGSKA (reference sequence). With V trimmed by 6 bases and J by 5 bases, 0 bases remained unmatched. The TCR was taken from a woman aged 40 to 50 with HIV. The starting material was unsorted PBMCs, obtained 1.2 years after starting antiretroviral therapy. The J gene is TRBJ2-5, the V gene TRBV20-1; 7 positions agree with TRBD1. The CDR3 here is CSAQGETQYF. For the CDR3, the DNA is TGCAGTGCACAGGGGGAGACCCAGTACTTC.